What follows are 25 T cell receptor beta chains derived from one specimen sequenced in a study of response to subunit inactivated influenza vaccine. TCRdb passed the RT-PCR reads through MiXCR, listing each CDR3 protein once. This repertoire shows approximately 700,000 distinct CDR3 sequences, roughly 14% found once; its top ten account for 6.5% to 8.5%. This sample comprised PBMCs from blood, obtained around 15 days before vaccination. These receptors all stem from a man aged 45 to 65 who received an inactivated influenza vaccine.

This clonotype occurred a few times. The CDR3 sequence is CASSPYSLAGGGEGFF. The CDR3 DNA reads TGTGCCAGCAGCCCCTACTCCCTAGCGGGAGGGGGTGAGGGGTTCTTC. The chain is built from TRBV4-2 and TRBJ2-1; 12 nucleotides align to TRBD2. Germline values: CDR1 LGHNA, CDR2 YNFKEQ. V shed 4 bases, J shed 15 bases, and the junction held 16 bases outside the gene matches. The CDR3 loop spans 16 amino acids.

The chain uses TRBV11-2 and TRBJ2-2, with 11 bases lining up with TRBD2. From germline, CDR1 is SGHAT and CDR2 FQNNGV. The CDR3 consists of 18 residues. Germline trimming cut 1 base from V and 6 bases from J; bases unmatched to any gene: 10. Here the CDR3 reads CASSLGLAGKIGSGELFF. The CDR3 bases are TGTGCCAGCAGCTTAGGACTAGCGGGAAAGATCGGGTCCGGGGAGCTGTTTTTT.

The V gene is TRBV5-1, the J gene TRBJ2-1, with TRBD2 as a possible D gene (6 bases). The CDR3 is made up of 18 amino acids. Germline assignment: CDR1 SGHRS and CDR2 YFSETQ. Trimming left V 0 bases short and J 0 bases short, with 16 bases between. CDR3 region: CASSLVQGRRGSYNEQFF. CDR3 sequence (DNA): TGCGCCAGCAGCTTGGTCCAGGGCCGGAGGGGCTCCTACAATGAGCAGTTCTTC.

The table lists this clonotype with a few counts. The rearrangement links TRBV20-1 to TRBJ2-5; no reliable D call. Germline values: CDR1 DFQATT, CDR2 SNEGSKA (reference sequence). Trimming took 3 bases from V and 5 from J, leaving 7 bases between them. The CDR3 loop spans 11 amino acids. The chain's CDR3 is CSASSPETQYF. CDR3 coding DNA: TGCAGTGCTAGTAGCCCGGAGACCCAGTACTTC.

The rearrangement joins TRBV12-3 or TRBV12-4 to TRBJ1-1; 7 bases agree with TRBD1. The V and J ends lost 4 bases and 0 bases, in that order; junction bases with no gene match: 20. The CDR3 contains 20 residues. DNA for the CDR3: TGTGCCAGCAGTTCACGACTGGGGCCGACAGGGTATGGGGTGAACACTGAAGCTTTCTTT. Its translation is CASSSRLGPTGYGVNTEAFF.

The chain carries TRBV27 and TRBJ2-1; D perhaps matches TRBD1 (6 bases). The CDR3 contains 12 residues. Germline V lookup: CDR1 MNHEY, CDR2 SMNVEV (reference sequence). The V gene lost 8 bases and the J gene lost 3 bases, with 8 bases spanning the gap. In DNA, the CDR3 is TGTGCCAGCCGGACAGACTACAATGAGCAGTTCTTC. This translates into CASRTDYNEQFF.

This clonotype was found a few times. The chain employs TRBV28 and TRBJ2-5, with no clear D. Trimming took off 11 bases at V and 5 bases at J, with 15 bases between the two ends. CDR1 is MDHEN and CDR2 is SYDVKM in the germline V gene. The CDR3 covers 12 residues. CDR3 in DNA: TGTGCCCTTCAAGGGTCTGGGGAGACCCAGTACTTC. Translating it yields CALQGSGETQYF.

Ten or more counts support this clonotype. The junction shows a germline mismatch at one end, possibly a read error. The CDR3 loop reads CASSLAGGRYNEQFF. In DNA form, the CDR3 reads TGCGCCAGCAGCTTGGCTGGGGGCCGGTACAATGAGCAGTTCTTC. The V call is TRBV7-2, the J call TRBJ2-1; weak D call: TRBD1 (6 bases). Germline V lookup: CDR1 SGHTA, CDR2 FQGNSA. The CDR3 has 15 amino acids.

Only a few counts were recorded for this clonotype. V usage is TRBV12-3 or TRBV12-4 and J usage is TRBJ1-3; 9 nucleotides agree with TRBD1. This CDR3 spans 14 amino acids. Unmatched junction bases numbered 4, after V lost 6 bases and J lost 4 bases. Here the CDR3 DNA reads TGTGCCAGCAGGGCCGGGACAGGGGGAAACACCATATATTTT. It translates to CASRAGTGGNTIYF.

This chain uses TRBV10-3 with TRBJ1-5; D is uncertain. V was clipped by 6 bases and J by 3 bases, with 9 bases between them. Germline V CDR1 and CDR2: ENHRY, SYGVKD. The CDR3 contains 13 residues. The chain's CDR3 is CAIRPGPNQPQHF. CDR3 nucleotide sequence: TGTGCCATCAGACCGGGCCCCAATCAGCCCCAGCATTTT.

The chain is built from TRBV29-1 and TRBJ2-3; D perhaps matches TRBD2 (6 bases). Trimming left V 6 bases short and J 6 bases short, with 13 bases between. Germline CDR1 and CDR2: SQVTM and ANQGSEA. This CDR3 spans 12 amino acids. In DNA form, the CDR3 reads TGCAGCGTGCGGAGGGCAGGGGATACGCAGTATTTT. Translated: CSVRRAGDTQYF.

This chain joins TRBV4-1 and TRBJ2-7, with 7 bases aligning to TRBD1. V lost 3 bases to trimming and J lost 7 bases; unmatched junction nucleotides: 3. Germline V gives CDR1 MGHRA, CDR2 YSYEKL. The CDR3 contains 12 residues. The CDR3 region has the DNA TGCGCCAGCAGCCACCACAGGGGAGAGCAGTACTTC. Its translation is CASSHHRGEQYF.

The table lists this clonotype with a few counts. The rearrangement uses TRBV27 and TRBJ1-6; 9 nucleotides agree with TRBD1. CDR3 length: 15 residues. Germline CDR1 MNHEY, CDR2 SMNVEV (reference sequence). Trimming removed 8 bases from V and 6 bases from J; junction bases left unmatched: 8. Written as DNA, the CDR3 is TGTGCCAGCCAATATACAGGGGGCTTTAATTCACCCCTCCACTTT. Its translation: CASQYTGGFNSPLHF.

This clonotype was seen ten or more times. CDR3 amino acids: CASSQTPGNTGELFF. The CDR3 coding sequence is TGCGCCAGCAGCCAAACGCCGGGGAACACCGGGGAGCTGTTTTTT. The chain is built from TRBV5-1 and TRBJ2-2, with D unresolved. The CDR3 has 15 residues. With 4 bases removed from V and 1 base from J, the gap between germline ends came to 11 bases. Per germline, CDR1 SGHRS and CDR2 YFSETQ.

V usage is TRBV3-1 and J usage is TRBJ2-1, with 10 bases lining up with TRBD2. The CDR3 runs 14 residues. Germline values: CDR1 LGHDT, CDR2 YNNKEL (reference sequence). J lost 10 bases, V lost 4 bases, and 7 bases had no gene match. The CDR3 DNA is TGTGCCAGCAGCCCCATAGCGGGAGGTGCGGAGCAGTTCTTC. Amino acid sequence: CASSPIAGGAEQFF.

This clonotype was seen at least ten times. This chain uses TRBV4-3 with TRBJ2-7, with TRBD1 matching over 9 bases. V shed 1 base, J shed 4 bases, and the junction held 5 bases outside the gene matches. Germline values: CDR1 LGHNA, CDR2 YSLEER. This CDR3 has 15 residues. CDR3 DNA sequence: TGCGCCAGCAGCCAAGCAGACAGGGGGAATTACGAGCAGTACTTC. Translation gives CASSQADRGNYEQYF.

J is TRBJ2-1 and V is TRBV2, with 9 bases matching TRBD1. V trimming: 5 bases; J trimming: 6 bases; junction bases outside the gene matches: 17. The germline gives CDR1 SNHLY, CDR2 FYNNEI. CDR3 length equals 18 residues. In nucleotides, the CDR3 is TGTGCCAGCAGTCCGACAGGGGGTGAACCCATCCCGCCCAATGAGCAGTTCTTC. Its protein product is CASSPTGGEPIPPNEQFF. The whole variable domain, remainder taken from reference TRBV2 and TRBJ2-1, is EPEVTQTPSHQVTQMGQEVILRCVPISNHLYFYWYRQILGQKVEFLVSFYNNEISEKSEIFDDQFSVERPDGSNFTLKIRSTKLEDSAMYFCASSPTGGEPIPPNEQFFGPGTRLTVL.

V usage is TRBV4-3 and J usage is TRBJ2-2, with unresolved D. The germline V and J ends were trimmed by 1 base and 0 bases, with 15 bases remaining between them. Per germline, CDR1 LGHNA and CDR2 YSLEER. The CDR3 has 18 amino acids. CDR3: CASSQGTRTGTNTGELFF. For the CDR3, the DNA is TGCGCCAGCAGCCAAGGGACGCGCACGGGCACGAACACCGGGGAGCTGTTTTTT.

The gene calls are TRBV20-1 and TRBJ2-7; no firm D call. This CDR3 comprises 12 residues. The V end was cut by 4 bases, the J end by 7 bases, with 14 bases between. Germline lookup yields CDR1 DFQATT and CDR2 SNEGSKA (reference sequence). In DNA, the CDR3 is TGCAGTGCTACTCTATCTACCTGGGAGCAGTACTTC. Its protein is CSATLSTWEQYF.

The table lists this clonotype with a few counts. The rearrangement joins TRBV20-1 to TRBJ2-1; 11 bases match TRBD1. Per the germline V gene, CDR1 is DFQATT and CDR2 is SNEGSKA (reference sequence). With 1 base clipped from V and 2 bases from J, the junction kept 16 bases outside the gene matches. CDR3 length: 20 amino acids. The CDR3 nucleotides read TGCAGTGCTAGAGGGGGCCGGACAGGGGGCTTACCAGCCCCCTACAATGAGCAGTTCTTC. Its protein is CSARGGRTGGLPAPYNEQFF.

This clonotype has at least ten counts. The CDR3 loop reads CASNRDSGCGEQYF. CDR3 DNA: TGTGCCAGCAATCGAGATAGCGGATGCGGCGAGCAGTACTTC. J is TRBJ2-7 and V is TRBV21-1; the table gives TRBD2 as D, unverified against the DNA. TRBV21-1 is deemed a pseudogene. This CDR3 has 14 residues.

The chain is built from TRBV7-6 and TRBJ2-5, with D perhaps matching TRBD2 (6 bases). The V gene's germline CDR1 is SGHVS and CDR2 FNYEAQ. V dropped 1 base and J dropped 4 bases, with 16 bases sitting between them. The CDR3 covers 16 residues. CDR3 DNA sequence: TGTGCCAGCAGCTTAGGGGAAGGGGTCGGGGGAGAGACCCAGTACTTC. Its protein product is CASSLGEGVGGETQYF.

This clonotype occurred a few times. This rearrangement joins TRBV29-1 to TRBJ1-4; D is perhaps TRBD1 (5 bases). This CDR3 contains 13 residues. The germline CDR1 and CDR2 sequences are SQVTM and ANQGSEA. Trimming left V 4 bases short and J 5 bases short, with 11 bases between. The CDR3 loop reads CSVGATVNEKLFF. As DNA, the CDR3 is TGCAGCGTTGGGGCGACAGTAAATGAAAAACTGTTTTTT.

This clonotype was found many times. The chain is built from TRBV5-1 and TRBJ2-3, with TRBD2 matching over 10 bases. This CDR3 spans 17 amino acids. V shed 1 base, J shed 0 bases, and the junction held 5 bases outside the gene matches. Germline V gene lookup returns CDR1 SGHRS and CDR2 YFSETQ. DNA of the CDR3: TGCGCCAGCAGCTTGACTAGCGGGGCGAAGAGCACAGATACGCAGTATTTT. This gives the protein CASSLTSGAKSTDTQYF.

This chain uses TRBV28 with TRBJ1-2, with TRBD1 matching 9 bases. CDR3 length equals 17 residues. V lost 3 bases to trimming and J lost 7 bases; unmatched junction nucleotides: 15. The V gene's germline CDR1 is MDHEN and CDR2 SYDVKM. In DNA, the CDR3 is TGTGCCAGCAGTTTTTCCTTTGGCGGGACAGGGTATGGTGGCTACACCTTC. Translating it yields CASSFSFGGTGYGGYTF.